This passage covers 26 T cell receptor beta chains from one sample sequenced in a study of glioma-infiltrating T cells. Using RNA template, CDR3s of TCR alpha and beta were amplified with iRepertoire arm-PCR. Using its own MiXCR run on the multiplex PCR reads, TCRdb lists one record per CDR3 protein. This sample has roughly 200,000 distinct CDR3 sequences, with about 32% found just once. Sample: glioma tissue, nonneoplastic brain tissue, or PBMCs (not recorded which). The receptors come from a human donor with low-grade glioma or glioblastoma, undergoing nonglioma brain surgery, or in good health (not recorded which).

This clonotype was recorded at least ten times. The chain employs TRBV15 and TRBJ2-3; 9 bases align to TRBD2. The CDR3 extends over 16 amino acids. V shed 1 base and J 3 bases; nucleotides not matched to a gene: 5. Per germline, CDR1 LNHNV and CDR2 YYDKDF (reference sequence). CDR3 protein: CATSRGTSEATDTQYF. CDR3 nucleotide sequence: TGTGCCACCAGCAGAGGGACTAGCGAGGCAACAGATACGCAGTATTTT.

This clonotype was picked up many times. The chain links TRBV3-1 to TRBJ2-3, with 8 bases aligning to TRBD2. The junction had 16 bases not matched to a gene; V was cut back by 4 bases and J by 7 bases. The CDR3 runs to 17 residues. Germline CDR1 is LGHDT and CDR2 is YNNKEL (reference sequence). This CDR3 reads CASSPGPVAGGVNTQYF. DNA of the CDR3: TGTGCCAGCAGCCCAGGGCCGGTTGCGGGAGGAGTGAATACGCAGTATTTT.

The chain combines TRBV5-4 with TRBJ2-7; 8 bases are shared with TRBD1. There are 13 residues in the CDR3. Germline-derived CDR1 and CDR2 are SGHNT and YYREEE (reference sequence). V shed 5 bases, J shed 6 bases, and the junction held 7 bases outside the gene matches. In nucleotides, the CDR3 is TGTGCCAGCAGAAATCAGACAGGGGTCGAGCAGTACTTC. It yields the protein CASRNQTGVEQYF.

Ten or more counts support this clonotype. The chain combines TRBV27 with TRBJ1-2; D remains ambiguous. The CDR3 has 16 amino acids. Looked up from germline, CDR1 is MNHEY and CDR2 is SMNVEV (reference sequence). V shed 6 bases and J shed 5 bases, with 22 bases lying between them. The CDR3 DNA reads TGTGCCAGCAGGATGTCCGCAGGCTGGGAGGATTATGGCTACACCTTC. Its translation: CASRMSAGWEDYGYTF.

This clonotype was observed at least ten times. This chain joins TRBV7-2 and TRBJ2-2; possibly TRBD1 for D (5 bases). The CDR3 runs 15 residues. CDR1 SGHTA and CDR2 FQGNSA come from the germline V gene. Trimming left V 5 bases short and J 0 bases short, with 10 bases between. The CDR3 spells CASSPDRTNTGELFF. CDR3 DNA sequence: TGTGCCAGCAGCCCCGACAGAACGAACACCGGGGAGCTGTTTTTT.

Concerning this clonotype: It is likely a read error, because the conserved phenylalanine at the end of the CDR3 is missing. V usage is TRBV27 and J usage is TRBJ1-5; 9 nucleotides match TRBD1. Trimming removed 5 bases from V and 11 bases from J; junction bases left unmatched: 13. The germline V gene encodes CDR1 MNHEY and CDR2 SMNVEV (reference sequence). The CDR3 runs 15 residues. This CDR3 is CASSLGGTGSQSQHL. CDR3 nucleotide sequence: TGTGCCAGCAGTCTGGGGGGGACAGGGTCGCAGTCCCAGCATCTT.

This clonotype was detected many times. The genes are TRBV28 and TRBJ2-5; tentative D call: TRBD1 (7 bases). Per germline, CDR1 MDHEN and CDR2 SYDVKM. This CDR3 region has 15 residues. V was shortened by 6 bases and J by 0 bases, with 14 bases between the two germline ends. CDR3 sequence reads: CASSAGQMYQETQYF. In DNA form, the CDR3 reads TGTGCCAGCAGCGCGGGACAGATGTACCAAGAGACCCAGTACTTC.

This clonotype was found many times. V and J are TRBV3-1 and TRBJ1-1, with D unresolved. Germline values: CDR1 LGHDT, CDR2 YNNKEL (reference sequence). There are 13 residues in the CDR3. Trimming removed 0 bases at V and 1 base at J, with 3 bases between. The CDR3 loop is CASSQEGNTEAFF. The CDR3 DNA reads as TGTGCCAGCAGCCAAGAAGGGAACACTGAAGCTTTCTTT.

In the case of this clonotype: A read error is possible here, since a much larger clone lies one base away. The chain uses TRBV19 and TRBJ2-3; 8 bases line up with TRBD2. V gave up 5 bases and J gave up 3 bases; unmatched junction bases: 7. The CDR3 spans 15 residues. Per the germline V gene, CDR1 is LNHDA and CDR2 is SQIVND (reference sequence). The CDR3 region has the DNA TGTGCCAGTAGTGAACTGGCGGGAGGTACAGATACGCAGTATTTT. Encoded protein: CASSELAGGTDTQYF.

This sequence joins TRBV10-3 and TRBJ2-7; D unresolved. The V end lost 6 bases, the J end lost 5 bases, and 14 bases lay between the germline ends. Germline loops: CDR1 ENHRY, CDR2 SYGVKD. This CDR3 is built from 13 residues. The CDR3 nucleotides are TGTGCCATCAGCGACGTCGTTATCCACGAGCAGTACTTC. It encodes CAISDVVIHEQYF.

This clonotype came up many times. The V gene is TRBV20-1, the J gene TRBJ2-7, with TRBD1 matching 8 bases. CDR3 size: 14 residues. J was trimmed by 2 bases and V by 1 base; bases with no gene match: 4. Per the germline V gene, CDR1 is DFQATT and CDR2 is SNEGSKA (reference sequence). The CDR3, as DNA: TGCAGTGCTAGAGCAGGGGGCAGGGCCTACGAGCAGTACTTC. Translation gives CSARAGGRAYEQYF.

Remarks on this clonotype: With a much larger clone just one base away, this may be a read error. The CDR3 bases are TGTGCCAGCAGCCAGTTAAGCTCCTACGAGCAGTTCTTC. Its translation: CASSQLSSYEQFF. The V gene is TRBV4-2, the J gene TRBJ2-1, with D uncertain. V was clipped by 3 bases and J by 10 bases, with 13 bases between them. The CDR3 loop spans 13 amino acids. Germline lookup yields CDR1 LGHNA and CDR2 YNFKEQ.

This clonotype has at least ten counts. This sequence joins TRBV7-2 and TRBJ2-3, with TRBD1 matching 7 bases. The CDR3 loop spans 16 amino acids. Germline values: CDR1 SGHTA, CDR2 FQGNSA. The V and J ends lost 1 base and 4 bases, in that order; junction bases with no gene match: 8. CDR3 amino acids: CASSLDAGGKADTQYF. The DNA for the CDR3 is TGTGCCAGCAGCTTAGACGCAGGGGGTAAGGCAGATACGCAGTATTTT.

The chain carries TRBV7-6 and TRBJ2-2; D not certain. CDR1 SGHVS and CDR2 FNYEAQ come from the germline V gene. The CDR3 has 20 amino acids. The V end was cut by 1 base, the J end by 2 bases, with 23 bases between. Here the CDR3 reads CASSLGSAGSRLGNTGELFF. The CDR3 DNA reads as TGTGCCAGCAGCTTAGGGTCTGCAGGCTCTCGTCTAGGCAACACCGGGGAGCTGTTTTTT.

This clonotype was recorded many times. The chain employs TRBV25-1 and TRBJ1-4; perhaps TRBD1 as D (5 bases). This CDR3 contains 14 residues. Trimming shortened V by 3 bases and J by 6 bases, and 11 bases separated the two germline ends. The V gene's germline CDR1 is MGHDK and CDR2 SYGVNS. Here the CDR3 DNA reads TGTGCCAGCAGTGAGTACCGGGGGGATGAAAAACTGTTTTTT. It codes for CASSEYRGDEKLFF.

This clonotype was found many times. The chain carries TRBV28 and TRBJ1-1, with D maybe TRBD1 (5 bases). Germline lookup yields CDR1 MDHEN and CDR2 SYDVKM. Trimming shortened V by 8 bases and J by 4 bases, and 17 bases separated the two germline ends. The CDR3 consists of 14 residues. The CDR3 region is CASPAPGLSTEAFF. The CDR3 bases are TGTGCCAGCCCCGCGCCGGGGCTCTCCACTGAAGCTTTCTTT.

This clonotype was seen just once. This chain links TRBV20-1 with TRBJ2-7; D ambiguous. CDR1 DFQATT and CDR2 SNEGSKA come from the germline V gene (reference sequence). CDR3 length equals 12 residues. Trimming took 5 bases from V and 3 from J, leaving 11 bases between them. CDR3 coding DNA: TGCAGTGCTTCAACTTACGACTACGAGCAGTACTTC. Encoded protein: CSASTYDYEQYF.

This clonotype was counted ten times or more. The chain joins TRBV2 to TRBJ2-7; tentative D call: TRBD1 (5 bases). This CDR3 spans 14 amino acids. V was trimmed by 4 bases and J by 0 bases, leaving 10 bases between them. Germline V gene sequence: CDR1 SNHLY, CDR2 FYNNEI. The CDR3 DNA reads TGTGCCAGCAGTGGACAGATGGGCTCCTACGAGCAGTACTTC. Its translation is CASSGQMGSYEQYF.

This clonotype has at least ten counts. This chain joins TRBV6-1 and TRBJ2-7; D is unclear. Trimming pared 4 bases from V and 4 bases from J, leaving 5 bases between. The length of the CDR3 is 11 residues. The germline gives CDR1 MNHNS, CDR2 SASEGT. The chain's CDR3 is CASSVRYEQYF. DNA of the CDR3: TGTGCCAGCAGTGTACGATACGAGCAGTACTTC.

Comment on this clonotype: One base away lies a much larger clone, so this may be a sequencing read error. V is TRBV12-3 or TRBV12-4 and J is TRBJ2-5, with D possibly TRBD1 on 5 matching bases. The V gene lost 6 bases and the J gene lost 2 bases, with 16 bases spanning the gap. The CDR3 is made up of 15 amino acids. The CDR3 DNA follows: TGTGCCAGCAGCCCCGAACAGGCTTATCAAGAGACCCAGTACTTC. Amino acid sequence: CASSPEQAYQETQYF.

Worth noting for this clonotype: A much larger clonotype is one base distant, so this may be a read error. V and J are TRBV5-8 and TRBJ1-1, with D uncertain. Germline V lookup: CDR1 SGHTS, CDR2 YDEGEE. The CDR3 extends over 14 amino acids. CDR3: CASSLGAMNTKAFF. In DNA form, the CDR3 reads TGTGCCAGCAGCTTGGGAGCTATGAACACTAAAGCTTTCTTT.

This clonotype has more than one count but fewer than ten. The chain combines TRBV5-6 with TRBJ2-7, with D possibly matching TRBD1 (6 bases). CDR1 SGHDT and CDR2 YYEEEE come from the germline V gene. The CDR3 runs 13 residues. The V end lost 0 bases, the J end lost 5 bases, and 9 bases lay between the germline ends. The chain's CDR3 is CASSLGAGDEQYF. The CDR3 DNA reads as TGTGCCAGCAGCTTGGGGGCAGGGGACGAGCAGTACTTC.

In this sample, this clonotype turned up many times. This chain uses TRBV20-1 with TRBJ2-2; 7 bases match TRBD2. There are 15 residues in the CDR3. CDR1 DFQATT and CDR2 SNEGSKA come from the germline V gene (reference sequence). Germline trimming cut 1 base from V and 0 bases from J; bases unmatched to any gene: 2. The CDR3 region is CSARGGGTNTGELFF. The DNA for the CDR3 is TGCAGTGCTAGAGGGGGGGGGACGAACACCGGGGAGCTGTTTTTT.

This clonotype showed up many times. V usage is TRBV5-1 and J usage is TRBJ1-3; D remains unclear. Trimming removed 0 bases from V and 6 bases from J, with 10 bases in between. The germline V gene encodes CDR1 SGHRS and CDR2 YFSETQ. The CDR3 contains 14 residues. CDR3 DNA: TGCGCCAGCAGCTTGGGAAGTTCAGAAAACACCATATATTTT. It encodes CASSLGSSENTIYF.

This clonotype has ten or more counts. The CDR3 bases are TGCGCCAGCAGCCAATCCGGGACTAGCGGGAACGATGAGCAGTTCTTC. Amino acid sequence: CASSQSGTSGNDEQFF. The rearrangement links TRBV4-3 to TRBJ2-1, with 13 bases that match TRBD2. The CDR3 runs to 16 residues. Per the germline V gene, CDR1 is LGHNA and CDR2 is YSLEER. J gave up 8 bases and V 2 bases, and 6 bases lay outside the gene matches.

This clonotype showed up many times. This chain uses TRBV6-9 with TRBJ2-7; possibly TRBD1 for D (6 bases). Per the germline V gene, CDR1 is MNHGY and CDR2 is SVAAGI. The CDR3 loop spans 16 amino acids. V lost 0 bases and J lost 5, with 17 bases in between. The CDR3 bases are TGTGCCAGCAGTTATTCCTTCGGGTCAGGGGACGACGAGCAGTACTTC. Translated: CASSYSFGSGDDEQYF.